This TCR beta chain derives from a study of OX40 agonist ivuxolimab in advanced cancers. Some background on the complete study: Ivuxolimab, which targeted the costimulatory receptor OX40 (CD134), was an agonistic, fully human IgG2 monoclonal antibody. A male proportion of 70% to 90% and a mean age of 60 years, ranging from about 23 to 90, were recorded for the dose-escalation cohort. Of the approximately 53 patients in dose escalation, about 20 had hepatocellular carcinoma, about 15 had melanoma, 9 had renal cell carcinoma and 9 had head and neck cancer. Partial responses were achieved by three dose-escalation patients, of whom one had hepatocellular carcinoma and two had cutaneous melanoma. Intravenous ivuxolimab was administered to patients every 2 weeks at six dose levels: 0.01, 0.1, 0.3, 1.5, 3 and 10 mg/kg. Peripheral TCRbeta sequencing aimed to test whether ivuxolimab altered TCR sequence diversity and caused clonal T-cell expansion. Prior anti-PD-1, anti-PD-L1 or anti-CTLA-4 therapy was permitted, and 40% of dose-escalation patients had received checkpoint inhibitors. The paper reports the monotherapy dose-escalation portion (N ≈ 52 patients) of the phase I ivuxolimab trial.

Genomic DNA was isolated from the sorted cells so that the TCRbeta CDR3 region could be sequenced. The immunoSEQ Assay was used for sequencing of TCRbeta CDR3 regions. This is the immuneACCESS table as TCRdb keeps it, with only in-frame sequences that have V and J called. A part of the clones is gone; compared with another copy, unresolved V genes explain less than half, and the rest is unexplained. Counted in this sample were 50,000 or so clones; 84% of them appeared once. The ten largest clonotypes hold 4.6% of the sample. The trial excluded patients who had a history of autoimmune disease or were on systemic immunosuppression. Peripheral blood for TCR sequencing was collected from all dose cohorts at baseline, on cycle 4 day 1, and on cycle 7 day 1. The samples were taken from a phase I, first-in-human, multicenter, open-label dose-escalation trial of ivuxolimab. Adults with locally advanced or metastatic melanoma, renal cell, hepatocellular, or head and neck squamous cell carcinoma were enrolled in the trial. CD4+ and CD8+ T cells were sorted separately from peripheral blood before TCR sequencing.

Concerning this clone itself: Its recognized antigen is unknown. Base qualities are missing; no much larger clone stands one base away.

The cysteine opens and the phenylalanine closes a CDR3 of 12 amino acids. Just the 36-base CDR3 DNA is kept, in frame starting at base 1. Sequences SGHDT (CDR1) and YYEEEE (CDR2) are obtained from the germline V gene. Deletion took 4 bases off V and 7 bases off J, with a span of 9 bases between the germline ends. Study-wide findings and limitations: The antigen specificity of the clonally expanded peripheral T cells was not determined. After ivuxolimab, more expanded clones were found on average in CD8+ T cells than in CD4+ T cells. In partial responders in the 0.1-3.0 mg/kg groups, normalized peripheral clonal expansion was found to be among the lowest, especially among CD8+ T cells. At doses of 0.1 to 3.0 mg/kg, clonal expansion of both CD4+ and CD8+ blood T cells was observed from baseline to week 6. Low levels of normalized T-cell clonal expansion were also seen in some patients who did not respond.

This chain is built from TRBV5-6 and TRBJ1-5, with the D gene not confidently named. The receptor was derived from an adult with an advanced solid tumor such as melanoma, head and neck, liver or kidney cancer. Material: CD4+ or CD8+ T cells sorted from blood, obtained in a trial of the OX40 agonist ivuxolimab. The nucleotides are TGTGCCAGCAGCCCCCCCCACCAGCCCCAGCATTTT. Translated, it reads CASSPPHQPQHF.